The 18 T cell receptor beta chains below all came from one sample that was sequenced in a study of OX40 agonist ivuxolimab in advanced cancers. Profiled with immunoSEQ multiplex PCR; TCRdb holds only in-frame clones, not every one. The sample contains around 43,000 clones, 75% to 90% of which appear only once. Material: CD4+ or CD8+ T cells sorted from blood, obtained in a trial of the OX40 agonist ivuxolimab. These receptors all stem from an adult with an advanced solid tumor such as melanoma, head and neck, liver or kidney cancer.

The V and J genes are TRBV9 and TRBJ1-6; no clear D. Per germline, CDR1 SGDLS and CDR2 YYNGEE. This CDR3 region has 17 residues. Trimming removed 0 bases from V and 0 bases from J, with 10 bases in between. CDR3 region: CASSVEGRSSYNSPLHF. The DNA for the CDR3 is TGTGCCAGCAGCGTAGAAGGCCGGAGCTCCTATAATTCACCCCTCCACTTT.

The chain carries TRBV11-2 and TRBJ2-5; tentative D call: TRBD2 (6 bases). Germline lookup yields CDR1 SGHAT and CDR2 FQNNGV. V was shortened by 4 bases and J by 1 base, with 13 bases between the two germline ends. The CDR3 totals 15 residues. In DNA, the CDR3 is TGTGCCAGCAGCTCGGAGCGGGCGATCCAAGAGACCCAGTACTTC. Translated: CASSSERAIQETQYF. Full variable domain (outside the CDR3, taken from reference TRBV11-2 and TRBJ2-5): EAGVAQSPRYKIIEKRQSVAFWCNPISGHATLYWYQQILGQGPKLLIQFQNNGVVDDSQLPKDRFSAERLKGVDSTLKIQPAKLEDSAVYLCASSSERAIQETQYFGPGTRLLVL.

The rearrangement joins TRBV6-1 to TRBJ2-2; D perhaps matches TRBD1 (6 bases). The length of the CDR3 is 17 residues. CDR1 MNHNS and CDR2 SASEGT come from the germline V gene. V was shortened by 3 bases and J by 7 bases, with 21 bases between the two germline ends. The CDR3 nucleotides read TGTGCCAGCAGTGAGGGCCCCTACAGGGTAAAGGACGGGGAGCTGTTTTTT. Protein: CASSEGPYRVKDGELFF.

Concerning this clone: Relative to the germline gene, one junction end is altered; a read error may explain this. V is TRBV11-2 and J is TRBJ1-2; D ambiguous. In germline, CDR1 is SGHAT, CDR2 FQNNGV. The CDR3 has 13 amino acids. CDR3 DNA sequence: TGTGCCAGCAGCTTAGGTCAGGTTCCGGAAGTAGCCTTC. This gives the protein CASSLGQVPEVAF.

The chain has TRBV5-5 and TRBJ2-2; D is ambiguous. The germline V gene has CDR1 SGHKS and CDR2 YYEKEE (reference sequence). The length of the CDR3 is 13 residues. Trimming removed 0 bases from V and 4 bases from J, with 4 bases in between. The chain's CDR3 is CASSLGGTGELFF. The CDR3 nucleotides are TGTGCCAGCAGCTTGGGGGGCACCGGGGAGCTGTTTTTT.

The V call is TRBV15, the J call TRBJ1-5; unclear D gene. The CDR3 totals 17 residues. V was cut by 0 bases and J by 1 base, with 13 bases left in between. The germline V gene encodes CDR1 LNHNV and CDR2 YYDKDF (reference sequence). The CDR3 sequence: CATSRERRVMSNQPQHF. DNA for the CDR3: TGTGCCACCAGCAGAGAGAGAAGGGTTATGAGCAATCAGCCCCAGCATTTT.

The rearrangement links TRBV28 to TRBJ2-7, with 8 bases lining up with TRBD1. Germline V CDR1 and CDR2: MDHEN, SYDVKM. V was clipped by 2 bases and J by 3 bases; unmatched bases: 6. The CDR3 is 15 amino acids. Written as DNA, the CDR3 is TGTGCCAGCAGTTTAGACAGGGGAAAGAACTACGAGCAGTACTTC. This translates into CASSLDRGKNYEQYF.

By its share, this clone is large. The chain carries TRBV4-2 and TRBJ1-1; D gene ambiguous. The CDR3 length is 15 residues. Looked up from germline, CDR1 is LGHNA and CDR2 is YNFKEQ. V gave up 1 base and J gave up 2 bases, with 11 bases separating them. Written as DNA, the CDR3 is TGTGCCAGCAGCCAAGGGACGGGTCAAAACACTGAAGCTTTCTTT. Translating it yields CASSQGTGQNTEAFF.

The J gene is TRBJ2-7, the V gene TRBV9; 8 positions match TRBD1. V shed 0 bases, J shed 4 bases, and the junction held 3 bases outside the gene matches. This CDR3 is 14 amino acids long. Germline values: CDR1 SGDLS, CDR2 YYNGEE. CDR3: CASSVGQGAYEQYF. The CDR3 region has the DNA TGTGCCAGCAGCGTAGGGCAGGGGGCTTACGAGCAGTACTTC.

The J gene is TRBJ1-1, the V gene TRBV29-1; D uncertain. Per germline, CDR1 SQVTM and CDR2 ANQGSEA. V lost 0 bases and J lost 7, with 9 bases in between. This CDR3 has 12 residues. The CDR3 loop is CSVEEPPLEAFF. DNA for the CDR3: TGCAGCGTTGAAGAGCCACCTCTTGAAGCTTTCTTT.

The chain joins TRBV7-8 to TRBJ1-5, with 10 bases identical to TRBD1. This CDR3 is built from 16 residues. V was pared by 2 bases and J by 6 bases, with 7 bases of the junction left unmatched. CDR1 is SGHVS, CDR2 FQNEAQ, per germline. CDR3 sequence reads: CASSLTDRGHGQPQHF. The CDR3 coding sequence is TGTGCCAGCAGCTTAACCGACAGGGGGCACGGTCAGCCCCAGCATTTT.

This clone showed up just once. V usage is TRBV7-2 and J usage is TRBJ1-3; D remains unclear. This CDR3 is 15 amino acids long. V shed 1 base and J shed 4 bases, with 11 bases lying between them. Germline CDR1 is SGHTA and CDR2 is FQGNSA. The CDR3 here is CASSLGVAAGNTIYF. The CDR3 DNA reads as TGTGCCAGCAGCTTAGGGGTCGCGGCAGGAAACACCATATATTTT.

This clone was recorded only once. The CDR3 loop reads CASSLAGLAIGANVLTF. The DNA for the CDR3 is TGCGCCAGCAGCTTGGCGGGACTAGCTATTGGGGCCAACGTCCTGACTTTC. V gene TRBV5-1 combines with J gene TRBJ2-6, with TRBD2 matching over 9 bases. V shed 0 bases, J shed 3 bases, and the junction held 4 bases outside the gene matches. CDR1 and CDR2 from the germline V gene are SGHRS and YFSETQ. This CDR3 contains 17 residues.

The chain uses TRBV10-2 and TRBJ1-2; 8 positions agree with TRBD1. Germline assignment: CDR1 WSHSY and CDR2 SAAADI. Germline trimming cut 5 bases from V and 8 bases from J; bases unmatched to any gene: 4. The CDR3 has 12 residues. CDR3: CASSSGGSGYTF. DNA of the CDR3: TGCGCCAGCAGTTCAGGGGGCAGCGGCTACACCTTC.

The rearrangement links TRBV29-1 to TRBJ2-7; possible D gene TRBD1, 6 bases. From germline, CDR1 is SQVTM and CDR2 ANQGSEA. The germline V and J ends were trimmed by 4 bases and 4 bases, with 11 bases remaining between them. The CDR3 extends over 12 amino acids. The CDR3 bases are TGCAGCGTTGTAGGCAGGGGATACGAGCAGTACTTC. Protein: CSVVGRGYEQYF.

CDR3 in DNA: TGTGCCAGCAGCGTGAGCGGGAGCGCCGAGCAGTACTTC. This sequence encodes CASSVSGSAEQYF. This chain uses TRBV7-2 with TRBJ2-7, with 8 bases lining up with TRBD2. V shed 5 bases, J shed 6 bases, and the junction held 6 bases outside the gene matches. Germline V gene sequence: CDR1 SGHTA, CDR2 FQGNSA. The CDR3 spans 13 residues.

The chain is built from TRBV6-5 and TRBJ2-3; D may match TRBD1 or TRBD2 (5 bases each). Trimming stripped 2 bases from V and 0 bases from J, with 9 bases between. The CDR3 has 15 amino acids. Germline V gene data show CDR1 as MNHEY and CDR2 as SVGAGI. The CDR3 nucleotides read TGTGCCAGCAGTTACCTGGGACGGAGCACAGATACGCAGTATTTT. It yields the protein CASSYLGRSTDTQYF.

J is TRBJ2-3 and V is TRBV6-5; D gene unclear. The CDR3 is 13 amino acids. CDR1 is MNHEY and CDR2 is SVGAGI in the germline V gene. Trimming took off 0 bases at V and 0 bases at J, with 1 base between the two ends. The CDR3 bases are TGTGCCAGCAGTTACTCGAGCACAGATACGCAGTATTTT. Translation gives CASSYSSTDTQYF.